The text below deals with one TCR beta chain. The data were taken from a study of blood T cell repertoires in COVID-19. The CDR3 has 13 residues. Germline CDR1 and CDR2: KGHSH and LQKENI. Deletions cut 3 bases from V and 7 bases from J, with 13 bases between. Sequenced by immunoSEQ multiplex PCR; TCRdb stores in-frame clones only, minus some. The sample holds 75,000 to 95,000 clones; 90% are singletons and the top ten take over 1.5%. Sequencing was performed on peripheral blood. The sequence was obtained from a man aged 55 to 69 with acute or convalescent COVID-19. The chain is built from TRBV18 and TRBJ2-7; D possibly corresponds to TRBD1 (5 bases). CDR3 DNA: TGTGCCAGCTCACCTATCGTCAGGGTTGAGCAGTACTTC. Translation gives CASSPIVRVEQYF. The full variable domain, completed using reference TRBV18 and TRBJ2-7, is NAGVMQNPRHLVRRRGQEARLRCSPMKGHSHVYWYRQLPEEGLKFMVYLQKENIIDESGMPKERFSAEFPKEGPSILRIQQVVRGDSAAYFCASSPIVRVEQYFGPGTRLTVT.